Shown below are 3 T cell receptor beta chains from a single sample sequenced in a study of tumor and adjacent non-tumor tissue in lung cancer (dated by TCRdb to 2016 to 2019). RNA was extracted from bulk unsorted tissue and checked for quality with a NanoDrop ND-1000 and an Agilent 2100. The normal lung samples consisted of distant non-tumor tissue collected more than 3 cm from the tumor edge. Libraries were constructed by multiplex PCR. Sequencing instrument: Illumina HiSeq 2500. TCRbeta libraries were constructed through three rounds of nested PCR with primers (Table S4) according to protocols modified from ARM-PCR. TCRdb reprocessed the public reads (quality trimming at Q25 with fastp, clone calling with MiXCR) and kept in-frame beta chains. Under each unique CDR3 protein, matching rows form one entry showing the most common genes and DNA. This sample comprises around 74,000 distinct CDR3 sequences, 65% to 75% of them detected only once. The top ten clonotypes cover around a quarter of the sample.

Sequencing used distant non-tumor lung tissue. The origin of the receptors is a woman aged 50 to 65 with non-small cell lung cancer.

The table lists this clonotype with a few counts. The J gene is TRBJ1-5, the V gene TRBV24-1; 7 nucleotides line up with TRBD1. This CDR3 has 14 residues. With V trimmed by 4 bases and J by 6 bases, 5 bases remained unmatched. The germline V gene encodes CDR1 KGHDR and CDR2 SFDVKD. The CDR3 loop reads CATSETGFFQPQHF. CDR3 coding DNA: TGTGCCACCAGTGAGACAGGGTTTTTTCAGCCCCAGCATTTT.

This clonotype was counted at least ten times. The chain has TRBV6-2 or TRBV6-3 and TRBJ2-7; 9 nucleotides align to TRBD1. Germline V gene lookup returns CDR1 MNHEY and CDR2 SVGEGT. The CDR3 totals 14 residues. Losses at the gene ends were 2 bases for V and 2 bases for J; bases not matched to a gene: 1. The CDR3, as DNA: TGTGCCAGCAGTTACGGGACAGGGACCTACGAGCAGTACTTC. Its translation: CASSYGTGTYEQYF.

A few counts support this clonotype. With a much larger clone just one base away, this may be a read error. The DNA of the CDR3 is TGTGCCAGCAGTTACTCGCTCATGGGAGGCTACACCTTC. Translation: CASSYSLMGGYTF. V is TRBV6-5 and J is TRBJ1-2; D remains unclear. Germline lookup yields CDR1 MNHEY and CDR2 SVGAGI. The CDR3 totals 13 residues. The V end lost 0 bases, the J end lost 8 bases, and 10 bases lay between the germline ends.